The present T cell receptor beta chain was sequenced within a study of post-analysis software for immune sequencing data (dated by TCRdb to 2015 to 2017). For the wider study: Relapsing-remitting, secondary progressive and progressive-relapsing multiple sclerosis were recorded as disease courses, and subtype annotation was lacking for some patients. A subset of samples was prepared in parallel using single-end sample barcoding, then pooled and co-amplified after Illumina adapter ligation. The patient repertoires were set against 10 to 11 previously published healthy control repertoires from donors whose ages ranged from roughly 6 to 26 years.

To demonstrate the VDJtools post-analysis software, the study profiled TCR beta repertoires from the peripheral blood of some 13 young patients with multiple sclerosis. The multiple sclerosis patients were children and adolescents between roughly 6 and 16 years of age. This clonotype was observed many times. Its antigen is still unknown. Nothing much larger sits one base from this clone, and base qualities are not available. The method behind the library was PCR. These reads were obtained on an Illumina HiSeq 2500. Unique molecular identifiers were incorporated into TCR beta cDNA libraries to reduce PCR and sequencing biases. Per 1 to 10 million input T cells, 500,000 or so cDNA molecules were obtained, such that each molecule approximated one T cell. The patient libraries were prepared and sequenced using the same protocol as the earlier healthy control dataset. Within a given batch, samples were prepared together, multiplexed and sequenced on the same HiSeq lane. The paper's data handling went like this. Raw barcoded reads were processed with MIGEC, and single-read molecular identifier groups were discarded before consensus assembly and CDR3 extraction. Clonotype tables were post-analysed with VDJtools, normalizing diversity by down-sampling all datasets to the smallest sample size. Repertoire overlap clustering matched CDR3 amino acid but not nucleotide sequences to correct batch-related cross-sample contamination. TCRdb reprocessed the public reads (quality trimming at Q25 with fastp, clone calling with MiXCR) and kept in-frame beta chains. Entries are consolidated by CDR3 protein sequence, retaining the most common genes and DNA. TCRdb, not the original authors, processed these V and J calls. The sample has roughly 200,000 distinct CDR3 sequences on record, over 25% of them singletons. Jointly, the top ten make up 3% to 4% of the sample.

Spanning cysteine to phenylalanine, the CDR3 consists of 16 amino acids. The DNA shown is the 48-base CDR3, in frame from base 1. CDR1 and CDR2 were assigned from the germline V gene as MNHEY and SVGEGT. Trimming leaves V shorter by 6 bases and J shorter by 0 bases, with the junction holding 9 bases beyond the gene matches. Paper-wide results and their limitations: Significantly lower normalized Chao1 diversity was found in multiple sclerosis patients than in controls, suggesting substantial peripheral T-cell clonal expansion. Direct clustering with F measure revealed strong co-clustering of samples prepared in the same batch, which led to a batch-effect correction. The multiple sclerosis patient group was slightly younger than the control group. Roughly 5 TRBV segments, including TRBV5-6, TRBV5-1 and TRBV20-1, were significantly more frequent in patients than controls.

Sample: blood. The clonotype comes from a girl aged 2-17 years with multiple sclerosis. The rearrangement joined TRBV6-2 or TRBV6-3 to TRBJ1-2; TRBD1 matches 8 bases in the middle. The CDR3 has the sequence CASRAGQVDSNYGYTF. The DNA reads as follows: TGTGCCAGCAGGGCGGGACAGGTCGACTCTAACTATGGCTACACCTTC.